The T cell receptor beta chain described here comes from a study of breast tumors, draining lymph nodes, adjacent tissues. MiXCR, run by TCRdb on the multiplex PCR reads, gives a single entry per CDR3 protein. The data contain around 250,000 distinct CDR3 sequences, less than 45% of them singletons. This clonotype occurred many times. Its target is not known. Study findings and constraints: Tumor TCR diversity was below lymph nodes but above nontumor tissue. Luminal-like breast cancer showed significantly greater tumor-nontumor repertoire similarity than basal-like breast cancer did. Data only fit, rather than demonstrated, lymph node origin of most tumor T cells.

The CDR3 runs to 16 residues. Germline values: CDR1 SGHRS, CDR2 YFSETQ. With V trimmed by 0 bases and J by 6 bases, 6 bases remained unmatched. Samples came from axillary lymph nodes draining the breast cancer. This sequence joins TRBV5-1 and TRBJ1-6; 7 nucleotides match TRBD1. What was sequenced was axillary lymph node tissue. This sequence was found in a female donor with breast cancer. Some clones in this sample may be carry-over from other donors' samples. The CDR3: CASSLEAGTVNSPLHF. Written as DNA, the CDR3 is TGCGCCAGCAGCTTGGAGGCCGGGACAGTTAATTCACCCCTCCACTTT.